Below are 9 T cell receptor beta chains sequenced from a single sample in a study of T-cell reconstitution after alpha-beta-depleted transplantation in children. Unique molecular identifiers were incorporated into the prepared TCRbeta library. TCRdb passed the PCR reads through MiXCR, listing each CDR3 protein once. Seen here are about 74,000 distinct CDR3 sequences, 13% to 15% observed once, and the top ten hold 25% to 35%. The sample consisted of PBMCs, mostly from graft donor cells, taken 180 days after TCRalphabeta/CD19-depleted stem cell transplant. The source is a male patient aged 2-9 years who had a stem cell transplant for acute lymphoblastic leukemia, so the T cells may come from the graft donor.

The chain recombines TRBV10-3 with TRBJ2-5; 8 positions match TRBD1. With V trimmed by 6 bases and J by 4 bases, 4 bases remained unmatched. Per germline, CDR1 ENHRY and CDR2 SYGVKD. The CDR3 is 13 amino acids. In DNA form, the CDR3 reads TGTGCCATCAGGCCCGGACAGGGAGAGACCCAGTACTTC. This translates into CAIRPGQGETQYF.

The rearrangement links TRBV7-6 to TRBJ1-1, with D possibly matching TRBD1 (5 bases). Germline V gene lookup returns CDR1 SGHVS and CDR2 FNYEAQ. Deletions cut 3 bases from V and 0 bases from J, with 23 bases between. CDR3 length equals 19 residues. CDR3: CASSFFNGVEGYMNTEAFF. For the CDR3, the DNA is TGTGCCAGCAGCTTTTTTAATGGGGTGGAGGGGTACATGAACACTGAAGCTTTCTTT.

This sequence joins TRBV5-6 and TRBJ1-2; D not resolved. The V end lost 0 bases, the J end lost 3 bases, and 9 bases lay between the germline ends. Germline CDR1 reads SGHDT; CDR2 reads YYEEEE. The CDR3 contains 14 residues. The CDR3 nucleotides read TGTGCCAGCAGCTTGGCGAAGGGATACTATGGCTACACCTTC. Translating gives CASSLAKGYYGYTF.

This sequence joins TRBV14 and TRBJ1-6; D uncertain. The V and J ends lost 1 base and 7 bases respectively, with 11 bases between them. Germline CDR1 reads SGHDN; CDR2 reads FVKESK. The CDR3 is 15 amino acids. CDR3 region: CASSQVEGFNSPLHF. CDR3 nucleotide sequence: TGTGCCAGCAGCCAAGTTGAAGGTTTCAATTCACCCCTCCACTTT. Drawing the rest from reference TRBV14 and TRBJ1-6, the complete variable domain is EAGVTQFPSHSVIEKGQTVTLRCDPISGHDNLYWYRRVMGKEIKFLLHFVKESKQDESGMPNNRFLAERTGGTYSTLKVQPAELEDSGVYFCASSQVEGFNSPLHFGNGTRLTVT.

About this clonotype itself: This likely comes from a read error, as the CDR3 has no conserved phenylalanine or tryptophan at its end. This chain's CDR3 is CASSAGFYEQYY. The CDR3 DNA is TGTGCCAGCAGCGCCGGCTTCTACGAGCAGTACTAC. The V gene is TRBV11-2, the J gene TRBJ2-7, with no clear D. Between the trimmed V and J ends, which lost 5 bases and 3 bases, there was a span of 8 bases. CDR1 and CDR2 from the germline V gene are SGHAT and FQNNGV. The CDR3 runs 12 residues.

This chain links TRBV6-5 with TRBJ2-6; TRBD1 is a possible D gene (6 bases). The CDR3 has 16 residues. Between the trimmed V and J ends, which lost 6 bases and 0 bases, there was a span of 12 bases. Germline lookup yields CDR1 MNHEY and CDR2 SVGAGI. CDR3: CASRSQGPSGANVLTF. The CDR3, as DNA: TGTGCCAGCAGGTCACAGGGCCCCTCTGGGGCCAACGTCCTGACTTTC.

This clonotype has more than one count but fewer than ten. The chain employs TRBV11-2 and TRBJ2-3; D is uncertain. Germline CDR1 and CDR2: SGHAT and FQNNGV. V lost 2 bases and J lost 2, with 8 bases in between. This CDR3 contains 14 residues. The CDR3 DNA is TGTGCCAGCAGCTTAAAACAGTTCACAGATACGCAGTATTTT. It encodes CASSLKQFTDTQYF.

This chain connects TRBV24-1 to TRBJ2-5; unclear D gene. The ends were cut back, 0 bases at V and 5 bases at J, with 15 bases in the middle. Germline CDR1 is KGHDR and CDR2 is SFDVKD. There are 16 residues in the CDR3. The CDR3 protein is CATSDLVQELRETQYF. As DNA, the CDR3 is TGTGCCACCAGTGATTTGGTCCAGGAGCTCCGGGAGACCCAGTACTTC.

Written as DNA, the CDR3 is TGCGCCAGCAGCTTACGACAGGGGTGGTACGAGCAGTACTTC. It yields the protein CASSLRQGWYEQYF. This chain joins TRBV5-1 and TRBJ2-7; 8 nucleotides line up with TRBD1. The CDR3 consists of 14 residues. Germline loops: CDR1 SGHRS, CDR2 YFSETQ. V trimming: 2 bases; J trimming: 4 bases; junction bases outside the gene matches: 5.